Below are 15 T cell receptor beta chains sequenced from a single sample in a study of blood T cell repertoires in COVID-19. This table comes from immunoSEQ multiplex PCR, and its TCRdb copy is limited to in-frame clones, with some not included. Of roughly 250,000 clones listed, approximately 79% are singletons. Input material: peripheral blood. These receptor sequences come from a woman older than 75 with active or convalescent COVID-19.

The V and J genes are TRBV28 and TRBJ1-2, with 7 positions matching TRBD1. This CDR3 is 15 amino acids long. With V trimmed by 10 bases and J by 1 base, 12 bases remained unmatched. The germline V gene encodes CDR1 MDHEN and CDR2 SYDVKM. In DNA form, the CDR3 reads TGTGCCACGCAAGGGGGGACAGAACTTAACTATGGCTACACCTTC. It specifies CATQGGTELNYGYTF.

The genes are TRBV7-2 and TRBJ2-2; 9 bases are shared with TRBD2. Germline CDR1 reads SGHTA; CDR2 reads FQGNSA. This CDR3 is 16 amino acids long. V trimming: 5 bases; J trimming: 1 base; junction bases outside the gene matches: 5. CDR3 in amino acids: CASSQGAGGNTGELFF. CDR3 nucleotides: TGTGCCAGCAGCCAGGGAGCGGGAGGGAACACCGGGGAGCTGTTTTTT.

The chain joins TRBV25-1 to TRBJ1-1; D is perhaps TRBD1 (5 bases). Trimming took off 7 bases at V and 3 bases at J, with 9 bases between the two ends. CDR1 and CDR2 (germline): MGHDK, SYGVNS. This CDR3 has 12 amino acids. The CDR3 DNA reads TGTGCCAGCAAATGGGGGGACACTGAAGCTTTCTTT. This translates into CASKWGDTEAFF.

On this clone: The same CDR3 is also encoded by other DNA sequences in this sample. V gene TRBV5-1 combines with J gene TRBJ2-3, with D perhaps TRBD1 (5 bases). Germline-derived CDR1 and CDR2 are SGHRS and YFSETQ. The CDR3 contains 14 residues. V was shortened by 0 bases and J by 0 bases, with 5 bases between the two germline ends. The CDR3 here is CASSLGQSTDTQYF. Here the CDR3 DNA reads TGCGCCAGCAGCTTGGGACAGAGCACAGATACGCAGTATTTT.

The genes are TRBV7-9 and TRBJ1-3; TRBD1 matches at 9 bases. V was pared by 5 bases and J by 3 bases, with 8 bases of the junction left unmatched. Germline CDR1 and CDR2: SEHNR and FQNEAQ (reference sequence). The CDR3 length is 16 residues. CDR3 protein: CASSQGQGRYGNTIYF. CDR3 nucleotide sequence: TGTGCCAGCAGCCAGGGACAGGGAAGATATGGAAACACCATATATTTT.

CDR3 amino acids: CASSSSNRGYNEQFF. Written as DNA, the CDR3 is TGTGCCAGCAGCTCCTCTAACAGGGGATACAATGAGCAGTTCTTC. The chain combines TRBV11-2 with TRBJ2-1; 7 bases are shared with TRBD1. Trimming cost V 4 bases and J 4 bases; bases outside gene matches: 7. Germline values: CDR1 SGHAT, CDR2 FQNNGV. The CDR3 is 15 amino acids.

The chain has TRBV5-1 and TRBJ1-2, with D perhaps matching TRBD1 (5 bases). The CDR3 is 14 residues long. Deletions cut 4 bases from V and 8 bases from J, with 18 bases between. Germline assignment: CDR1 SGHRS and CDR2 YFSETQ. CDR3 sequence (DNA): TGCGCCAGCAGCCTGGACGGGCCACGGGGGGGCTACACCTTC. Its translation is CASSLDGPRGGYTF.

The chain has TRBV6-5 and TRBJ2-1; a weak D match, TRBD1 (6 bases). This CDR3 comprises 13 residues. Germline CDR1 MNHEY, CDR2 SVGAGI. The V end was cut by 7 bases, the J end by 3 bases, with 10 bases between. CDR3: CASIADSYNEQFF. The CDR3 region has the DNA TGTGCCAGCATTGCGGACAGCTACAATGAGCAGTTCTTC.

The chain combines TRBV30 with TRBJ2-1, with D hard to call. The CDR3 loop spans 11 amino acids. The V gene's germline CDR1 is GTSNPN and CDR2 SVGIG (reference sequence). Trimming took 3 bases from V and 7 from J, leaving 7 bases between them. Written as DNA, the CDR3 is TGTGCCTGGAGCGGGTTGAATGAGCAGTTCTTC. It translates to CAWSGLNEQFF.

This chain uses TRBV6-1 with TRBJ2-7; tentative D call: TRBD2 (6 bases). V was pared by 3 bases and J by 2 bases, with 8 bases between. This CDR3 is 13 amino acids long. CDR1 and CDR2 (germline): MNHNS, SASEGT. Here the CDR3 reads CASSEGLPYEQYF. The DNA for the CDR3 is TGTGCCAGCAGTGAGGGACTTCCCTACGAGCAGTACTTC.

This clone was observed a handful of times. The junction does not match germline at one end; this may be a read error. This chain joins TRBV3-1 (or the pseudogene TRBV3-2) and TRBJ2-7, with D perhaps TRBD2 (6 bases). The germline gives CDR1 LGHDT, CDR2 YNNKEL (reference sequence). This CDR3 has 16 residues. The CDR3, as DNA: TGTGCCAGCAGCCAAGTCCCCGGGGGAGCTTCCTCCGAGCAGTACTTC. This codes for CASSQVPGGASSEQYF.

This chain joins TRBV10-2 and TRBJ1-6; 9 bases fit TRBD1. Looked up from germline, CDR1 is WSHSY and CDR2 is SAAADI. This CDR3 contains 16 residues. Trimming took 6 bases from V and 0 from J; bases not matched to a gene: 3. CDR3 sequence: CASRDRGSSYNSPLHF. The CDR3 DNA sequence: TGCGCCAGCAGAGACAGGGGGAGCTCCTATAATTCACCCCTCCACTTT.

This chain connects TRBV10-3 to TRBJ2-2, with 10 bases aligning to TRBD1. The CDR3 is made up of 15 amino acids. From germline, CDR1 is ENHRY and CDR2 SYGVKD. Trimming cost V 8 bases and J 6 bases; bases outside gene matches: 9. Here the CDR3 DNA reads TGTGCCATCGGCGGACAGGGGGGTATTGCCGGGGAGCTGTTTTTT. Translation gives CAIGGQGGIAGELFF.

The V call is TRBV5-6, the J call TRBJ1-2; D is unresolved. Germline values: CDR1 SGHDT, CDR2 YYEEEE. V dropped 0 bases and J dropped 4 bases, with 4 bases sitting between them. The CDR3 extends over 12 amino acids. CDR3 sequence: CASSLGLYGYTF. The CDR3 region has the DNA TGTGCCAGCAGCTTGGGTCTCTATGGCTACACCTTC. Full variable domain (rest looked up from reference TRBV5-6 and TRBJ1-2): DAGVTQSPTHLIKTRGQQVTLRCSPKSGHDTVSWYQQALGQGPQFIFQYYEEEERQRGNFPDRFSGHQFPNYSSELNVNALLLGDSALYLCASSLGLYGYTFGSGTRLTVV.

In the case of this clone: Distinct nucleotide sequences in the sample also encode this CDR3. The chain employs TRBV5-1 and TRBJ1-2; D is possibly TRBD1 (6 bases). The CDR3 sequence is 14 residues long. Germline V gene data show CDR1 as SGHRS and CDR2 as YFSETQ. V was clipped by 0 bases and J by 2 bases, with 8 bases between them. The CDR3 DNA is TGCGCCAGCAGCTTGGGTCAGGGGAACTATGGCTACACCTTC. Its protein product is CASSLGQGNYGYTF. The variable domain in full, completed from reference TRBV5-1 and TRBJ1-2, reads KAGVTQTPRYLIKTRGQQVTLSCSPISGHRSVSWYQQTPGQGLQFLFEYFSETQRNKGNFPGRFSGRQFSNSRSEMNVSTLELGDSALYLCASSLGQGNYGYTFGSGTRLTVV.